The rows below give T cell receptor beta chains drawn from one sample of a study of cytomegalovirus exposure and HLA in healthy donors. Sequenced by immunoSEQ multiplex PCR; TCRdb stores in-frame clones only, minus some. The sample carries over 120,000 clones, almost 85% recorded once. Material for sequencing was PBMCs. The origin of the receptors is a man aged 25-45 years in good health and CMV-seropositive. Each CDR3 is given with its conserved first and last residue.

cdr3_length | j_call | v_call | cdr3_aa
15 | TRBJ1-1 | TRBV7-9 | CASSLARGMNTEAFF
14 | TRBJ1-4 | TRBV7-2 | CASSRDRGDEKLFF
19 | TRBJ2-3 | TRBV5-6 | CASSLEMGFGLPSTDTQYF
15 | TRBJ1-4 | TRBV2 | CASSDVTAANEKLFF
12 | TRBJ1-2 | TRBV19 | CASSIQGYGYTF
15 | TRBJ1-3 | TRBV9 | CASSVAGAAGNTIYF
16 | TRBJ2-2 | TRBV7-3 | CASSTQGGANTGELFF
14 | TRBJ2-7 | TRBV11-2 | CASTQDRAVYEQYF
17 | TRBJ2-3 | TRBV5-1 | CASSFRTGQASTDTQYF
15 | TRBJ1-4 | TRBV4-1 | CASSTDRGRDEKLFF
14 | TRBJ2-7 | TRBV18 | CASSPSGDLYEQYF
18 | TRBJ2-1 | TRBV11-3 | CASSPTSGGPPPYNEQFF
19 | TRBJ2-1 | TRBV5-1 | CASSPVGLAGGGPYNEQFF
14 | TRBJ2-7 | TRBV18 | CASSPSGESYEQYF
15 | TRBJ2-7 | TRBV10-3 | CAISDRTGDSYEQYF
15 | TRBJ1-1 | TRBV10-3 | CAISEQNTGASGAFF
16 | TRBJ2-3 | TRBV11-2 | CASSRGLADRTDTQYF
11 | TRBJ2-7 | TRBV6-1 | CASSEILQQYF
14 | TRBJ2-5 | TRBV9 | CASSARTGGETQYF
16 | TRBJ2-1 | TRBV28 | CASRSLLAGSYNEQFF
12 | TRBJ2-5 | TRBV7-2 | CASSLLQETQYF
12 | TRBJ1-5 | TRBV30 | CAWGEGNQPQHF
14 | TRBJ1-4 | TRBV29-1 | CSQHQGLPNEKLFF
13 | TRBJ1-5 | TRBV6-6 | CASSPTSGQPQHF
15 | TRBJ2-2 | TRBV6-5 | CASTKQGTGTGELFF
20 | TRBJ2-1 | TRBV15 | CATSRSGGVAGGFTYNEQFF
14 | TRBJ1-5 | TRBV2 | CASRAGPSNQPQHF
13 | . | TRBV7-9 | CASSQEGTYEQYF
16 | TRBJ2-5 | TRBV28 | CASSLGLAGVRETQYF
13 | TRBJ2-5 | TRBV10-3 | CAIREDSYETQYF
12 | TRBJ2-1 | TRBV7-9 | CASSSPRNEQFF
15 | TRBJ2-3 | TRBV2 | CASSARSGETDTQYF
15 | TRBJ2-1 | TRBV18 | CASSPRGNSYNEQFF
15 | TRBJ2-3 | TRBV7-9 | CASSLGGPSTDTQYF
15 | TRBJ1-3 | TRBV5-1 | CASSLLGVSGNTIYF
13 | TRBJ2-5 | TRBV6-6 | CASSYPNEETQYF
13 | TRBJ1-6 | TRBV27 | CASSKDSNSPLHF
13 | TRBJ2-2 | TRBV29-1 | CSVEGARTGELFF
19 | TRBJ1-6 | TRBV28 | CASSPRRGGLEKKILALHF
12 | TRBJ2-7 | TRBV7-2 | CASSLVRAEQYF
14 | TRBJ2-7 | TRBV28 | CASSLRLAGAEQYF
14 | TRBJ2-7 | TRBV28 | CASSPPRGAYEQYF
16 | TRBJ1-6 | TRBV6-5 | CASSYSSKPGNSPLHF
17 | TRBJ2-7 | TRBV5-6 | CASSLVASPGQAYEQYF
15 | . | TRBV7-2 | CASSEAVAGVFEQYF
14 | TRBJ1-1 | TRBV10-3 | CAISEGGASHKAFF
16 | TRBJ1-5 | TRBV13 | CASSTSTGNHNQPQHF
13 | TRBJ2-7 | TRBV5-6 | CASSLTGTYEQYF
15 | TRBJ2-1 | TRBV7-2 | CASSLTDSSYNEQFF
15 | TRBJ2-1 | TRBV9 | CASSLGLAGEYEQFF
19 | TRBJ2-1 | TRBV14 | CASSQEASLTSGRWNEQFF
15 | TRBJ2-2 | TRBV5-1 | CASSDGVPGTGELFF
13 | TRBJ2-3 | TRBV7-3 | CASSYPESDTQYF